Presented here are 28 T cell receptor beta chains from one specimen sequenced in a study of T cells in Graves' hyperthyroidism and ophthalmopathy. RNA transcripts gave rise to amplified TCR beta CDR3 regions. HTBI primers were the set used in a first-round RT-PCR of the TCR CDR3. One entry per CDR3 protein results from TCRdb running MiXCR on the multiplex PCR reads. The top ten clones hold less than 9% of a sample with 660,000 or so distinct CDR3 sequences, 45% of them seen once. The sequenced sample was peripheral blood or thyroid tissue (not recorded which). Source of these receptors: an adult man with Graves' disease, either hyperthyroidism or ophthalmopathy (not recorded which).

Regarding this clonotype: The limits of the CDR3 on the DNA are not certain, so only TCRdb's listed CDR3 is given. The chain couples TRBV7-2 to TRBJ2-7; TRBD2 is the table's D call, not checked against the DNA. The length of the CDR3 is 18 amino acids, counting both ends. In germline, CDR1 is SGHTA, CDR2 FQGNSA. CDR3 protein: CASSFYICSATREYEQYF.

The chain uses TRBV7-9 and TRBJ1-4; 7 bases are shared with TRBD1. The CDR3 length is 14 residues. V was clipped by 6 bases and J by 8 bases; unmatched bases: 9. Germline values: CDR1 SEHNR, CDR2 FQNEAQ (reference sequence). For the CDR3, the DNA is TGTGCCAGCAGGCAAAGACAGGGAGAAGAAAAACTGTTTTTT. The encoded protein is CASRQRQGEEKLFF.

V usage is TRBV29-1 and J usage is TRBJ1-1; D is possibly TRBD1 (6 bases). This CDR3 has 14 residues. Germline CDR1 is SQVTM and CDR2 is ANQGSEA. The CDR3 protein is CRCWEGGENTEAFF. The CDR3 DNA reads TGCAGGTGTTGGGAAGGGGGGGAGAACACTGAAGCTTTCTTT.

This rearrangement joins TRBV5-6 to TRBJ1-2, with 9 bases aligning to TRBD1. Germline assignment: CDR1 SGHDT and CDR2 YYEEEE. This CDR3 region has 14 residues. V shed 3 bases and J 7 bases; nucleotides not matched to a gene: 7. The CDR3 spells CASSSTGGPSGYTF. Here the CDR3 DNA reads TGTGCCAGCAGCTCTACAGGGGGCCCCTCTGGCTACACCTTC.

This clonotype was observed many times. V gene TRBV2 combines with J gene TRBJ1-2; tentative D call: TRBD1 (6 bases). The CDR3 is made up of 14 amino acids. Germline CDR1 reads SNHLY; CDR2 reads FYNNEI. V lost 1 base to trimming and J lost 6 bases, with 12 bases between them. CDR3 nucleotide sequence: TGTGCCAGCAGTGAAGGCAGGGGATTGGATGGCTACACCTTC. This gives the protein CASSEGRGLDGYTF.

There are many counts of this clonotype. J is TRBJ1-1 and V is TRBV10-3; 10 positions agree with TRBD1. The germline V gene has CDR1 ENHRY and CDR2 SYGVKD. The V gene end was trimmed by 5 bases and the J gene end by 5 bases; junction bases not matched to a gene: 2. The CDR3 contains 13 residues. As DNA, the CDR3 is TGTGCCATCAGTAGACAGGGGGCGACTGAAGCTTTCTTT. Protein sequence: CAISRQGATEAFF.

This clonotype showed up many times. This sequence joins TRBV11-2 and TRBJ1-2, with a weak D call TRBD1 (5 bases). The CDR3 is 15 residues long. V was shortened by 5 bases and J by 4 bases, with 17 bases between the two germline ends. Germline V gene lookup returns CDR1 SGHAT and CDR2 FQNNGV. This CDR3 reads CASSPTGGIGYGYTF. The CDR3 nucleotides are TGTGCCAGCAGCCCAACAGGCGGGATAGGCTATGGCTACACCTTC.

This clonotype was found many times. V is TRBV10-3 and J is TRBJ2-6; D remains ambiguous. The CDR3 is 18 amino acids. Trimming took off 2 bases at V and 0 bases at J, with 14 bases between the two ends. The germline V gene has CDR1 ENHRY and CDR2 SYGVKD. The CDR3 DNA reads TGTGCCATCAGTGAGCTCAGCGCAACCCGCTCTGGGGCCAACGTCCTGACTTTC. Amino acid sequence: CAISELSATRSGANVLTF.

This clonotype was counted at least ten times. This chain connects TRBV29-1 to TRBJ2-7; D possibly corresponds to TRBD1 (7 bases). The CDR3 runs 12 residues. Per germline, CDR1 SQVTM and CDR2 ANQGSEA. The ends were cut back, 3 bases at V and 5 bases at J, with 11 bases in the middle. For the CDR3, the DNA is TGCAGCGTTGAGGAGGGGGCGAACGAGCAGTACTTC. This gives the protein CSVEEGANEQYF.

V is TRBV20-1 and J is TRBJ1-1; D is undetermined. Trimming took off 1 base at V and 4 bases at J, with 13 bases between the two ends. Germline V gene lookup returns CDR1 DFQATT and CDR2 SNEGSKA (reference sequence). This CDR3 region has 14 residues. In DNA, the CDR3 is TGCAGTGCTAGAGTTTGGCCGCCGAGCACTGAAGCTTTCTTT. Amino acids: CSARVWPPSTEAFF.

This rearrangement joins TRBV25-1 to TRBJ2-7, with D tentatively TRBD1 (5 bases). Trimming stripped 5 bases from V and 5 bases from J, with 19 bases between. Germline lookup yields CDR1 MGHDK and CDR2 SYGVNS. The CDR3 contains 15 residues. The CDR3 bases are TGTGCCAGCAGTTCGCCCCATCCCAGGGCCGACGAGCAGTACTTC. Encoded protein: CASSSPHPRADEQYF.

As concerns this clonotype: Given a much more abundant clone one base away, this may be a read error. The CDR3 region is CASSESKGLSNTGELFF. CDR3 DNA: TGTGCCAGCAGTGAGTCGAAGGGACTATCGAACACCGGGGAGCTGTTTTTT. The chain couples TRBV12-3 or TRBV12-4 to TRBJ2-2, with 7 bases lining up with TRBD2. This CDR3 spans 17 amino acids. J lost 0 bases, V lost 5 bases, and 9 bases had no gene match.

The rearrangement uses TRBV29-1 and TRBJ1-1; no clear D. CDR3 length: 12 amino acids. Germline CDR1 and CDR2: SQVTM and ANQGSEA. Trimming stripped 3 bases from V and 2 bases from J, with 7 bases between. CDR3 nucleotides: TGCAGCGTTGAGCGGCCCAACACTGAAGCTTTCTTT. It is translated as CSVERPNTEAFF.

V usage is TRBV29-1 and J usage is TRBJ2-7, with a possible D match to TRBD2 (6 bases). The germline gives CDR1 SQVTM, CDR2 ANQGSEA. V was trimmed by 3 bases and J by 2 bases, leaving 17 bases between them. The CDR3 covers 15 residues. The CDR3, as DNA: TGCAGCGTTGACGTGGGGAGGATGGAGACCTACGAGCAGTACTTC. Protein product: CSVDVGRMETYEQYF.

This chain links TRBV20-1 with TRBJ2-5; maybe TRBD2 (5 bases). The CDR3 contains 12 residues. Germline CDR1 and CDR2: DFQATT and SNEGSKA (reference sequence). V lost 5 bases, J lost 1 base, and 8 bases lay in between. CDR3 in DNA: TGCAGTGCTGTGACTACCCAAGAGACCCAGTACTTC. Translating it yields CSAVTTQETQYF.

As for this clonotype: With a much larger clone just one base away, this may be a read error. V and J are TRBV10-3 and TRBJ1-6; the D is unclear. This CDR3 has 14 amino acids. The V and J ends lost 6 bases and 6 bases respectively, with 12 bases between them. Germline CDR1 is ENHRY and CDR2 is SYGVKD. As DNA, the CDR3 is TGTGCCATCAGCGAAAGACCGACTAATTCACCCCTCCACTTT. It codes for CAISERPTNSPLHF.

The chain combines TRBV12-3 or TRBV12-4 with TRBJ1-5; D perhaps matches TRBD1 (6 bases). The CDR3 is 16 amino acids. V was pared by 3 bases and J by 9 bases, with 21 bases between. The CDR3 sequence is CASSFASEARGLPQHF. Here the CDR3 DNA reads TGTGCCAGCAGTTTTGCCAGTGAGGCCAGGGGTCTGCCCCAGCATTTT.

This clonotype was seen only once. This chain links TRBV7-2 with TRBJ1-5, with 7 positions matching TRBD1. From germline, CDR1 is SGHTA and CDR2 FQGNSA. This CDR3 is built from 14 residues. Germline trimming cut 5 bases from V and 6 bases from J; bases unmatched to any gene: 7. CDR3 nucleotides: TGTGCCAGCAGCCTCGGGACAGAGGGTCAGCCCCAGCATTTT. This codes for CASSLGTEGQPQHF.

This clonotype has just a few counts. This chain connects TRBV7-9 to TRBJ2-7; D perhaps matches TRBD2 (6 bases). V gave up 1 base and J gave up 1 base, with 17 bases separating them. CDR1 SEHNR and CDR2 FQNEAQ come from the germline V gene (reference sequence). The CDR3 consists of 17 residues. The CDR3 DNA reads as TGTGCCAGCAGCTTAGGGGACGCCGGGACTGGATCCTACGAGCAGTACTTC. This gives the protein CASSLGDAGTGSYEQYF.

The chain couples TRBV20-1 to TRBJ1-5; the match to TRBD1 covers 7 bases. Germline V lookup: CDR1 DFQATT, CDR2 SNEGSKA (reference sequence). The CDR3 length is 16 residues. Losses at the gene ends were 6 bases for V and 3 bases for J; bases not matched to a gene: 14. CDR3 coding DNA: TGCAGTGCCATCAGCCCAGGGACAGCCGACAATCAGCCCCAGCATTTT. Its protein is CSAISPGTADNQPQHF.

The rearrangement joins TRBV29-1 to TRBJ1-1, with unresolved D. The CDR3 covers 13 residues. The germline V gene has CDR1 SQVTM and CDR2 ANQGSEA. Deletions cut 3 bases from V and 1 base from J, with 9 bases between. The CDR3 nucleotides are TGCAGCGTTGAGGGATCACAGAACACTGAAGCTTTCTTT. This encodes CSVEGSQNTEAFF.

This clonotype came up many times. This chain connects TRBV24-1 to TRBJ1-1; no clear D. Trimming shortened V by 7 bases and J by 1 base, and 3 bases separated the two germline ends. CDR3 size: 11 residues. Germline V lookup: CDR1 KGHDR, CDR2 SFDVKD. CDR3 sequence (DNA): TGTGCCACCAGCCAGAACACTGAAGCTTTCTTT. This sequence encodes CATSQNTEAFF.

V gene TRBV7-3 combines with J gene TRBJ1-1; 8 bases agree with TRBD1. Germline V gene lookup returns CDR1 SGHTA and CDR2 FQGTGA. Trimming removed 3 bases from V and 10 bases from J; junction bases left unmatched: 10. The CDR3 consists of 14 residues. In DNA, the CDR3 is TGTGCCAGCAGCTTGGACAGGGCTGGACAGCGAGCTTTCTTT. Translation: CASSLDRAGQRAFF.

V and J are TRBV29-1 and TRBJ2-2, with TRBD1 matching 9 bases. CDR1 is SQVTM and CDR2 is ANQGSEA in the germline V gene. The J segment lost 8 bases and the V segment lost 3 bases, leaving 4 bases of the junction unmatched. This CDR3 region has 13 residues. CDR3 DNA: TGCAGCGTTGAGACAGGGGGAGGTGGGGAGCTGTTTTTT. This gives the protein CSVETGGGGELFF.

About this clonotype: Since a much larger clone is just one base distant, this may be a read error. This chain connects TRBV10-3 to TRBJ2-5; D is unclear. The CDR3 length is 12 residues. Looked up from germline, CDR1 is ENHRY and CDR2 is SYGVKD. CDR3 region: CTSSELGETQYF. The CDR3 DNA follows: TGTACCAGCAGTGAATTGGGTGAGACCCAGTACTTC.

About this clonotype: Given a much more abundant clone one base away, this may be a read error. V and J are TRBV24-1 and TRBJ1-2; 7 nucleotides align to TRBD1. This CDR3 comprises 14 residues. CDR1 and CDR2 from the germline V gene are KGHDR and SFDVKD. With 5 bases clipped from V and 3 bases from J, the junction kept 5 bases outside the gene matches. CDR3 loop: CATSGDRVYYGYTF. The CDR3 bases are TGTGCCACCAGTGGCGACAGGGTCTACTATGGCTACACCTTC.

DNA for the CDR3: TGTGCCAGCAGCCTTAGTCCCGGCGGGAACACTGAAGCTTTCTTT. Protein: CASSLSPGGNTEAFF. The chain joins TRBV7-2 to TRBJ1-1; D remains ambiguous. The V and J ends lost 5 bases and 1 base respectively, with 14 bases between them. The CDR3 length is 15 residues. Germline CDR1 SGHTA, CDR2 FQGNSA.

This clonotype was found a few times. The V gene is TRBV20-1, the J gene TRBJ2-7; TRBD1 agrees at 8 bases. V shed 3 bases, J shed 7 bases, and the junction held 17 bases outside the gene matches. The CDR3 loop spans 16 amino acids. Germline loops: CDR1 DFQATT, CDR2 SNEGSKA (reference sequence). This CDR3 is CSASPDRGEELWEQYF. CDR3 nucleotides: TGCAGTGCTAGCCCCGACAGGGGAGAGGAACTTTGGGAGCAGTACTTC.